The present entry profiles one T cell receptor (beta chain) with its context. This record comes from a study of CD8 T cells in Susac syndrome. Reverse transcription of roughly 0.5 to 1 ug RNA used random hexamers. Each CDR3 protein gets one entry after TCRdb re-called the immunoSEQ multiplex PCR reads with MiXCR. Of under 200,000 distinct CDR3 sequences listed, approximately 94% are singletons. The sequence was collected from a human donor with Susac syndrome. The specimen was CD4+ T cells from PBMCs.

In DNA, the CDR3 is TGTGCCATCAGTGAACTTCCACCAGATACGCAGTATTTT. Translating it yields CAISELPPDTQYF. The chain has TRBV10-3 and TRBJ2-3; D is undetermined. This CDR3 region has 13 residues. The V gene lost 3 bases and the J gene lost 4 bases, with 8 bases spanning the gap. Germline V gene lookup returns CDR1 ENHRY and CDR2 SYGVKD.